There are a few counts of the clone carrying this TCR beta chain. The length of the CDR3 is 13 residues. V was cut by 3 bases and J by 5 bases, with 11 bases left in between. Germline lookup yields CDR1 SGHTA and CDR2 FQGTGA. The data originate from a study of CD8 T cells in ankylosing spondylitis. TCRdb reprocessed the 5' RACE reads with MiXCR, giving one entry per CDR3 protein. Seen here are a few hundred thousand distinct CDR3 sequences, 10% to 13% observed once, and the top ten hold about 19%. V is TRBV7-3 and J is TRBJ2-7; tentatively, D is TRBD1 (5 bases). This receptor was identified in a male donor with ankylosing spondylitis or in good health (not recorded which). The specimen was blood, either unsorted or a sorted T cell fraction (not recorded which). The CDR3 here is CASSFKGSDEQYF. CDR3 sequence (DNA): TGTGCCAGCAGCTTCAAGGGGTCGGACGAGCAGTACTTC.